This T cell receptor (beta chain) was found in a study of memory CD4+ T cells and cytomegalovirus serostatus. In the study overall: This sample comes from healthy Belgian adults, 9 CMV seropositive, around 26 seronegative. Study-level findings and limits: Suggested: most of the CMV-linked TCR signature lies in CD4+ memory cells. 67 of 164 known CMV-associated TCRbeta sequences appeared in CD4+ memory.

Sequencing used immunoSEQ multiplex PCR; TCRdb keeps in-frame clones, though not all of them. The sample carries tens of thousands of clones, 60% to 80% recorded once. This clone counts as medium-sized. Its antigen is as yet unknown. The sort gate was single viable CD3+CD4+CD8-CD45RO+ cells for memory CD4+ T cells. CDR1 SNHLY and CDR2 FYNNEI come from the germline V gene. This CDR3 contains 15 residues. The ends were cut back, 3 bases at V and 5 bases at J, with 13 bases in the middle. The source is an adult in good health and CMV-seronegative. Sequenced material: memory CD4+ T cells from blood. The genes are TRBV2 and TRBJ1-4, with D perhaps matching TRBD1 (5 bases). CDR3 bases: TGTGCCAGCAGTGACCCCTGGGGACCAAATGAAAAACTGTTTTTT. Translated, it gives CASSDPWGPNEKLFF.